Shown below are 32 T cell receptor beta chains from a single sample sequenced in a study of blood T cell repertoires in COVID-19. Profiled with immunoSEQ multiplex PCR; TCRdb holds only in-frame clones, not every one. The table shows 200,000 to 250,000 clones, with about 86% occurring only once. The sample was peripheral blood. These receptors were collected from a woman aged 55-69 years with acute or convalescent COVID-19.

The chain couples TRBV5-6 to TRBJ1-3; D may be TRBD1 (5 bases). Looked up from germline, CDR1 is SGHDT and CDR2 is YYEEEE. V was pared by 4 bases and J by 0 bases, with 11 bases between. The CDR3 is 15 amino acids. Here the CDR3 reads CASSGRTISGNTIYF. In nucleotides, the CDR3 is TGTGCCAGCAGCGGCCGGACAATCTCTGGAAACACCATATATTTT.

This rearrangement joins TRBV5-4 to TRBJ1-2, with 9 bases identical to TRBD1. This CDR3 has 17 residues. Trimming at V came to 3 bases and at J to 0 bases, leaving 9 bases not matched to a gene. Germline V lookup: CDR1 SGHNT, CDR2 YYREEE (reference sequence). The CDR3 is CASSWGQGRRSNYGYTF. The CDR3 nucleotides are TGTGCCAGCAGCTGGGGACAGGGACGCCGCTCTAACTATGGCTACACCTTC.

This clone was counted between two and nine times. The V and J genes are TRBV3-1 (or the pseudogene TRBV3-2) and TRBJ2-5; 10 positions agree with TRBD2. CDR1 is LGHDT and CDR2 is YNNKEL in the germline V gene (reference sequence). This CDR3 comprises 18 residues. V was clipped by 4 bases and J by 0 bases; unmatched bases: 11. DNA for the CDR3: TGTGCCAGCAGCCCTAGGCCCCTAGCGGGGGACAACCAAGAGACCCAGTACTTC. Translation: CASSPRPLAGDNQETQYF.

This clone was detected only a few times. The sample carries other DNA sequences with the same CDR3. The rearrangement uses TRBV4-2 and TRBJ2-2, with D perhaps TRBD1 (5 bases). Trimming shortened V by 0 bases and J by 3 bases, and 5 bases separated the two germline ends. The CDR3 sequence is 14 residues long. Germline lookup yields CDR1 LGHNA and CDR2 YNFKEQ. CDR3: CASSQEGDTGELFF. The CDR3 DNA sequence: TGTGCCAGCAGCCAAGAAGGGGACACCGGGGAGCTGTTTTTT.

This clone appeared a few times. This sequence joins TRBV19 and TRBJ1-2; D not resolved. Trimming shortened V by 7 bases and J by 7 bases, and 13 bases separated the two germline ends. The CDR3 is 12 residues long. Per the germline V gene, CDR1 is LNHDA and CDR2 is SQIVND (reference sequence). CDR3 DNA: TGTGCCAGTACCCATCGGGGTGGTGGCTACACCTTC. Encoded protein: CASTHRGGGYTF.

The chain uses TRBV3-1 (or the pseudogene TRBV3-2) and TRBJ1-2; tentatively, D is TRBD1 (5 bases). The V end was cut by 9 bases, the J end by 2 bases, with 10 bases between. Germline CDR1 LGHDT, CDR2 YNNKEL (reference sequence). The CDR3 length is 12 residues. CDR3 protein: CASASGNYGYTF. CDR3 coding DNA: TGTGCCAGTGCCTCAGGGAACTATGGCTACACCTTC.

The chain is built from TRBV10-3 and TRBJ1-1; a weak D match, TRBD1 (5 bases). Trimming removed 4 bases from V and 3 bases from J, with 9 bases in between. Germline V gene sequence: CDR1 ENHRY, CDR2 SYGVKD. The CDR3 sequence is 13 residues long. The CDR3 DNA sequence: TGTGCCATCAGTGTTGGAGGGGACACTGAAGCTTTCTTT. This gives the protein CAISVGGDTEAFF.

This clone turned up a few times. CDR3 protein: CASSARENTEAFF. The CDR3 region has the DNA TGTGCCAGCAGCGCGCGGGAGAACACTGAAGCTTTCTTT. The V gene is TRBV7-8, the J gene TRBJ1-1; D is unclear. CDR1 is SGHVS, CDR2 FQNEAQ, per germline. The V end lost 5 bases, the J end lost 1 base, and 8 bases lay between the germline ends. The CDR3 is made up of 13 amino acids.

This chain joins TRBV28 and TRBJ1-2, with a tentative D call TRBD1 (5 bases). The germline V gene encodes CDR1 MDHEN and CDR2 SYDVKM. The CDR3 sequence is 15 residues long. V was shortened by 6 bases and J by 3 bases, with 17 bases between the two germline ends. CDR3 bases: TGTGCCAGCAGACAACGTAGCAGGGTAGACTATGGCTACACCTTC. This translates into CASRQRSRVDYGYTF.

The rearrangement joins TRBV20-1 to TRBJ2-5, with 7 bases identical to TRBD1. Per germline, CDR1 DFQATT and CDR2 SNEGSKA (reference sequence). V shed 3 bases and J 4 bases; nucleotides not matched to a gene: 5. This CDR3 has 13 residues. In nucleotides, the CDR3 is TGCAGTGCTAGTTACAGGGGACGAGAGACCCAGTACTTC. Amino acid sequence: CSASYRGRETQYF.

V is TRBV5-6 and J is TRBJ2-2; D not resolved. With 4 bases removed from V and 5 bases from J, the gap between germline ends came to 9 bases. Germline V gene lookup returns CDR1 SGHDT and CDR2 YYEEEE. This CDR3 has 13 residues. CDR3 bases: TGTGCCAGCAGCCCCCTAATGACCGGGGAGCTGTTTTTT. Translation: CASSPLMTGELFF.

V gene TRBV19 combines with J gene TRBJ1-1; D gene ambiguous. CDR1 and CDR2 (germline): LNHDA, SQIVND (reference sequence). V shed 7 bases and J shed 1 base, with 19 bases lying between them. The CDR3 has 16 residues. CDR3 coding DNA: TGTGCCAGTACCCTGTCGTCCGTGGGCCCGAACACTGAAGCTTTCTTT. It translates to CASTLSSVGPNTEAFF.

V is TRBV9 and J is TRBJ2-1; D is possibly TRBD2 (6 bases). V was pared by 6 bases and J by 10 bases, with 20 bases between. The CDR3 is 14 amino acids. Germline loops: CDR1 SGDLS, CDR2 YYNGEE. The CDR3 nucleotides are TGTGCCAGCACCAGCGGTGGCTCTGGAGGGGAGCAGTTCTTC. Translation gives CASTSGGSGGEQFF.

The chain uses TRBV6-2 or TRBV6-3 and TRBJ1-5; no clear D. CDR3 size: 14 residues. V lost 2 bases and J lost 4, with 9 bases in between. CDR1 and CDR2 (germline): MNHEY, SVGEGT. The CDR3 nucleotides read TGTGCCAGCAGTTACGGGCTGCCAAATCAGCCCCAGCATTTT. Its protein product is CASSYGLPNQPQHF.

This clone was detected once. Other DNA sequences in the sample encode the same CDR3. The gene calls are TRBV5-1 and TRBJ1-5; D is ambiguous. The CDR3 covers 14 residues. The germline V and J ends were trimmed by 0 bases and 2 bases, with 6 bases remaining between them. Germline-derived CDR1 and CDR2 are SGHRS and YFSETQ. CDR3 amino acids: CASSLGTGNQPQHF. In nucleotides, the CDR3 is TGCGCCAGCAGCTTGGGTACGGGCAATCAGCCCCAGCATTTT.

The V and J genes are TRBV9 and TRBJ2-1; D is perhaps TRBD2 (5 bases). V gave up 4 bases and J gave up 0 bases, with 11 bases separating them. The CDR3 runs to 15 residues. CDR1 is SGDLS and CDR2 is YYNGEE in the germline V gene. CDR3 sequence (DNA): TGTGCCAGCAGCTTGGACTGGGGCTCCTACAATGAGCAGTTCTTC. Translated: CASSLDWGSYNEQFF. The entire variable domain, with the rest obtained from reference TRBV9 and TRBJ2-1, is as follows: DSGVTQTPKHLITATGQRVTLRCSPRSGDLSVYWYQQSLDQGLQFLIQYYNGEERAKGNILERFSAQQFPDLHSELNLSSLELGDSALYFCASSLDWGSYNEQFFGPGTRLTVL.

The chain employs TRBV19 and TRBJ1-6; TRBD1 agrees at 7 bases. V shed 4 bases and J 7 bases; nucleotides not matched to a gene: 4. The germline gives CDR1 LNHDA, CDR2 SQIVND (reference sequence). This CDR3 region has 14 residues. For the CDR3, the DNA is TGTGCCAGTAGTACGTCGGGACAGAATTCACCCCTCCACTTT. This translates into CASSTSGQNSPLHF.

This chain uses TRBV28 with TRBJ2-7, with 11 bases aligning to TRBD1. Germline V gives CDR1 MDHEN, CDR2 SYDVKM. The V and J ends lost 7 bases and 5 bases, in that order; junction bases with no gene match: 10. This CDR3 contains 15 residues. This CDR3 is CASNPRTGGFHEQYF. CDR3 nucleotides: TGTGCCAGCAACCCTAGGACAGGGGGCTTCCACGAGCAGTACTTC.

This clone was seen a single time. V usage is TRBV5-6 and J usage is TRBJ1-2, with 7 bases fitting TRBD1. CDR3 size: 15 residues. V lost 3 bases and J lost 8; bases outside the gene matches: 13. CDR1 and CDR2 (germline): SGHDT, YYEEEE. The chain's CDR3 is CASSSRTGRLKGYTF. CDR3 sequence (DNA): TGTGCCAGCAGCTCAAGGACAGGAAGATTGAAAGGCTACACCTTC.

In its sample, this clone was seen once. CDR3 nucleotides: TGTGCCAGTAGTATAAGGAGACAGGGGTCACAAGAGACCCAGTACTTC. Its protein is CASSIRRQGSQETQYF. The rearrangement links TRBV19 to TRBJ2-5; 8 bases fit TRBD1. Germline V CDR1 and CDR2: LNHDA, SQIVND (reference sequence). CDR3 size: 16 residues. V lost 2 bases, J lost 2 bases, and 7 bases stayed unmatched. Full variable domain (rest looked up from reference TRBV19 and TRBJ2-5): DGGITQSPKYLFRKEGQNVTLSCEQNLNHDAMYWYRQDPGQGLRLIYYSQIVNDFQKGDIAEGYSVSREKKESFPLTVTSAQKNPTAFYLCASSIRRQGSQETQYFGPGTRLLVL.

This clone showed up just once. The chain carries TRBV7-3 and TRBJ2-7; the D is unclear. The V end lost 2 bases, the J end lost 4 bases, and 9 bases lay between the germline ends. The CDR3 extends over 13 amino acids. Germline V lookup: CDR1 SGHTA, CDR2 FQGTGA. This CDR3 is CASSLGRSYEQYF. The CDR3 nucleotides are TGTGCCAGCAGCTTAGGCAGATCTTACGAGCAGTACTTC.

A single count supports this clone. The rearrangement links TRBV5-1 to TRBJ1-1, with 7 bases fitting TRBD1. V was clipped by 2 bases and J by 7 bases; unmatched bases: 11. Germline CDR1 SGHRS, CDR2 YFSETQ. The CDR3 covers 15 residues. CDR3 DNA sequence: TGCGCCAGCAGCTTCCATGGGACAGAGGCAAGTGAAGCTTTCTTT. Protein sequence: CASSFHGTEASEAFF.

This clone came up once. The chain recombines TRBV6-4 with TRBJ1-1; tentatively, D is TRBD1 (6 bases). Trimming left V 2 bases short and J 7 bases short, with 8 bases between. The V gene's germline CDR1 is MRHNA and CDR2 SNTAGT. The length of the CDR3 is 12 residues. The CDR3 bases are TGTGCCAGCAGTGACAACAGGGATGAAGCTTTCTTT. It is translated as CASSDNRDEAFF.

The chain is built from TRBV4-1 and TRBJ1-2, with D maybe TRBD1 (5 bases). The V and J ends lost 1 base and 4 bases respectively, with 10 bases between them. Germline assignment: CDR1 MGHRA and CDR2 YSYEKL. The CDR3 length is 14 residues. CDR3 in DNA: TGCGCCAGCAGCCAAGCAGAGACAGTCTATGGCTACACCTTC. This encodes CASSQAETVYGYTF.

The CDR3 loop reads CASSQRGLGNTIYF. The CDR3 DNA follows: TGTGCCAGCAGCCAAAGGGGTCTCGGAAACACCATATATTTT. The rearrangement links TRBV9 to TRBJ1-3; tentative D call: TRBD1 (5 bases). CDR3 length: 14 amino acids. CDR1 is SGDLS, CDR2 YYNGEE, per germline. V lost 4 bases to trimming and J lost 4 bases, with 12 bases between them. The entire variable domain, with the rest obtained from reference TRBV9 and TRBJ1-3, is as follows: DSGVTQTPKHLITATGQRVTLRCSPRSGDLSVYWYQQSLDQGLQFLIQYYNGEERAKGNILERFSAQQFPDLHSELNLSSLELGDSALYFCASSQRGLGNTIYFGEGSWLTVV.

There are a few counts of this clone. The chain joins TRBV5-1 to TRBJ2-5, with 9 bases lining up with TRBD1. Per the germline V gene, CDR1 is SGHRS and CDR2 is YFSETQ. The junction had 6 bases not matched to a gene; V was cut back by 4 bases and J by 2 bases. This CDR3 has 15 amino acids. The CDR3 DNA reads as TGCGCCAGCAGCACGGGACAGGGAGAGCAAGAGACCCAGTACTTC. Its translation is CASSTGQGEQETQYF. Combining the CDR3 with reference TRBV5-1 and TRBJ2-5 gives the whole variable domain KAGVTQTPRYLIKTRGQQVTLSCSPISGHRSVSWYQQTPGQGLQFLFEYFSETQRNKGNFPGRFSGRQFSNSRSEMNVSTLELGDSALYLCASSTGQGEQETQYFGPGTRLLVL.

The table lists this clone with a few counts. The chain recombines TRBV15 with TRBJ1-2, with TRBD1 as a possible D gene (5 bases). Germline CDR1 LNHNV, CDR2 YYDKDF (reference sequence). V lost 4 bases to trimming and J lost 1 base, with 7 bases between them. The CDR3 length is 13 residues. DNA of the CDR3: TGTGCCACCAGCAACCAGGGTAACTATGGCTACACCTTC. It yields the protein CATSNQGNYGYTF.

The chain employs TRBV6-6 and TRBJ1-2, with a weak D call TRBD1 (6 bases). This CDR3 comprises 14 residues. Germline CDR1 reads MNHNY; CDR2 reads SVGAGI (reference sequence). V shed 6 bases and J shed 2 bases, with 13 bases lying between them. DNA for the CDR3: TGTGCCAGCAGAAGGGGGGGGTCGAACTATGGCTACACCTTC. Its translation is CASRRGGSNYGYTF.

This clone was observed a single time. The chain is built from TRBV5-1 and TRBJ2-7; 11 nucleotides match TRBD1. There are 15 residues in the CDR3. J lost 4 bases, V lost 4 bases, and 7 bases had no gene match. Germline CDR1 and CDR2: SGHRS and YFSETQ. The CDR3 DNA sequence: TGCGCCAGCAGCGATAGGGACAGGGGGACATACGAGCAGTACTTC. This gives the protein CASSDRDRGTYEQYF.

CDR3 in amino acids: CASFTGTTEAFF. CDR3 bases: TGTGCCAGCTTTACCGGGACAACCGAAGCTTTCTTT. The chain is built from TRBV18 and TRBJ1-1; D is perhaps TRBD1 (6 bases). Germline CDR1 and CDR2: KGHSH and LQKENI. The CDR3 is 12 residues long. The V end lost 7 bases, the J end lost 8 bases, and 14 bases lay between the germline ends.

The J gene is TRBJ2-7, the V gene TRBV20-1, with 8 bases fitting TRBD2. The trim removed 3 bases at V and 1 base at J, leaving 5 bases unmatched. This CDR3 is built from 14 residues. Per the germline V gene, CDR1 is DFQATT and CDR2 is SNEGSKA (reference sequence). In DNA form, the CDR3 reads TGCAGTGCTAGTCAGCGGGGGCCATCCTACGAGCAGTACTTC. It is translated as CSASQRGPSYEQYF.

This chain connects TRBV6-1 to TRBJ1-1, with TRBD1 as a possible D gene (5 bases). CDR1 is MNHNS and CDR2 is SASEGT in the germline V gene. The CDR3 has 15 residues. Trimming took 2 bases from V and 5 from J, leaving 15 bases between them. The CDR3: CASSEQAGQGTEAFF. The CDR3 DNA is TGTGCCAGCAGTGAACAGGCAGGCCAGGGTACTGAAGCTTTCTTT.